The 4 T cell receptor beta chains reported below all come from one sample, sequenced in a study of blood T cell repertoires in COVID-19. Here immunoSEQ multiplex PCR was the method, and the copy in TCRdb shows in-frame clones only, minus some. Of approximately 170,000 clones listed, approximately 85% are singletons. Input material: peripheral blood. The receptors were gathered from an older man with COVID-19, enrolled during active disease.

This clone was seen just once. The chain employs TRBV5-1 and TRBJ1-1; 8 bases fit TRBD1. J lost 1 base, V lost 4 bases, and 3 bases had no gene match. Germline V lookup: CDR1 SGHRS, CDR2 YFSETQ. The CDR3 spans 14 residues. The CDR3 region has the DNA TGCGCCAGCAGCCAGGACAGGGCGAACACTGAAGCTTTCTTT. Translation gives CASSQDRANTEAFF.

This clone was detected only a few times. The DNA of the CDR3 is TGCGCCAGCAGCCCAGAGGGCTGGGGGCGGACTGGCTACACCTTC. Amino acid sequence: CASSPEGWGRTGYTF. This chain joins TRBV4-1 and TRBJ1-2; a weak D match, TRBD1 (6 bases). Germline V CDR1 and CDR2: MGHRA, YSYEKL. The CDR3 is 15 residues long. Trimming removed 4 bases from V and 7 bases from J, with 19 bases in between.

The rearrangement joins TRBV4-1 to TRBJ1-5; a weak D match, TRBD1 (5 bases). CDR1 is MGHRA, CDR2 YSYEKL, per germline. The CDR3 totals 15 residues. The V and J ends lost 1 base and 3 bases respectively, with 10 bases between them. Here the CDR3 reads CASSQAGENNQPQHF. The CDR3 DNA sequence: TGCGCCAGCAGCCAAGCGGGGGAAAACAATCAGCCCCAGCATTTT.

This chain uses TRBV28 with TRBJ2-7; possibly TRBD1 for D (6 bases). V lost 6 bases, J lost 4 bases, and 10 bases lay in between. Germline V gene data show CDR1 as MDHEN and CDR2 as SYDVKM. The CDR3 sequence is 12 residues long. CDR3 coding DNA: TGTGCCAGCAGCACCACAGGGTACGAGCAGTACTTC. This codes for CASSTTGYEQYF. Using reference TRBV28 and TRBJ2-7 for the parts outside the CDR3, the full variable domain is DVKVTQSSRYLVKRTGEKVFLECVQDMDHENMFWYRQDPGLGLRLIYFSYDVKMKEKGDIPEGYSVSREKKERFSLILESASTNQTSMYLCASSTTGYEQYFGPGTRLTVT.